Listed below are T cell receptor beta chains from one sample, sequenced in a study of T-cell reconstitution after alpha-beta-depleted transplantation in children. TCRdb independently ran MiXCR on the PCR reads; one entry per CDR3 protein. Of roughly 400,000 distinct CDR3 sequences in the sample, around two fifths are singletons; the top ten hold 27%. Sequencing was performed on PBMCs, taken before TCRalphabeta/CD19-depleted stem cell transplant. These receptors came from a girl aged 2 to 9 with aplastic anemia, due to receive a stem cell transplant. The CDR3 runs from the conserved cysteine through the conserved F or W. The D gene is left open where the match is weak. The size entry is marked missing in some rows and otherwise reads once, few, many or a size class.

size	V	D	J	CDR3	DNA
NA	TRBV18	NA	TRBJ2-3	CASSPQGGPEITQYF	TGTGCCAGCTCACCACAAGGAGGACCCGAGATTACGCAGTATTTT
once	TRBV5-5	NA	TRBJ2-2	CASSLESGPRAGELFF	TGTGCCAGCAGCTTGGAGAGCGGGCCGAGGGCCGGGGAGCTGTTTTTT
many	TRBV7-2	NA	TRBJ1-2	CASSLAGGPGYGYTF	TGTGCCAGCAGCTTAGCGGGGGGGCCCGGGTATGGCTACACCTTC
few	TRBV28	TRBD2	TRBJ2-5	CASSRLAGFQETQYF	TGTGCCAGCAGTCGTCTAGCGGGATTCCAAGAGACCCAGTACTTC
many	TRBV18	TRBD1	TRBJ2-7	CASSPPRAGGAYEQYF	TGTGCCAGCTCACCACCGAGGGCAGGGGGAGCCTACGAGCAGTACTTC
NA	TRBV5-1	TRBD1	TRBJ2-1	CASSLGTGGDEQFF	TGCGCCAGCAGCTTGGGTACAGGGGGCGATGAGCAGTTCTTC
few	TRBV20-1	TRBD2	TRBJ2-5	CSASIAGKQETQYF	TGCAGTGCTTCCATAGCGGGGAAACAAGAGACCCAGTACTTC
NA	TRBV2	NA	TRBJ1-5	CASSGSGAGQPQHF	TGTGCCAGCAGTGGATCCGGGGCGGGCCAGCCCCAGCATTTT
NA	TRBV5-6	NA	TRBJ2-1	CASSLTSVDEQFF	TGTGCCAGCAGCTTGACGTCCGTGGATGAGCAGTTCTTC
NA	TRBV28	NA	TRBJ2-3	CASSPPGGPDTQYF	TGTGCCAGCAGTCCCCCCGGGGGTCCAGATACGCAGTATTTT
NA	TRBV2	TRBD1	TRBJ2-7	CASHLNRGYEQYF	TGTGCCAGCCACCTAAACAGGGGCTACGAGCAGTACTTC
many	TRBV28	NA	TRBJ1-6	CASSSSGRTNSPLHF	TGTGCCAGCAGTTCCTCGGGACGGACTAATTCACCCCTCCACTTT
NA	TRBV20-1	NA	TRBJ2-5	CSARVLDGATETQYF	TGCAGTGCTAGAGTGCTAGATGGGGCTACAGAGACCCAGTACTTC
NA	TRBV11-2	TRBD2	TRBJ2-7	CASSPPWRPGLAVSDYEQYF	TGTGCCAGCAGCCCCCCTTGGCGGCCGGGACTAGCAGTTTCTGACTACGAGCAGTACTTC
many	TRBV5-1	NA	TRBJ2-5	CASSFGGEETQYF	TGTGCCAGCAGCTTCGGGGGAGAAGAGACCCAGTACTTC
many	TRBV5-1	NA	TRBJ1-5	CASRFRGRINQPQHF	TGCGCCAGCAGATTTCGCGGACGGATCAATCAGCCCCAGCATTTT
NA	TRBV18	NA	TRBJ2-6	CASQSYSGANVLTF	TGTGCCAGCCAGAGTTACTCTGGGGCCAACGTCCTGACTTTC
NA	TRBV28	NA	TRBJ2-1	CASSLDVAEQFF	TGTGCCAGCAGTTTAGACGTCGCCGAGCAGTTCTTC
NA	TRBV18	NA	TRBJ2-7	CASSPGLASMGYEQYF	TGTGCCAGCTCACCAGGATTGGCATCCATGGGGTACGAGCAGTACTTC
few	TRBV6-5	TRBD2	TRBJ2-1	CASSYSVLAGAENEQFF	TGTGCCAGCAGTTACTCGGTGCTAGCGGGAGCGGAGAATGAGCAGTTCTTC
once	TRBV5-1	NA	TRBJ2-3	CASSSPGLEITDTQYF	TGCGCCAGCAGCTCGCCGGGACTGGAGATCACAGATACGCAGTATTTT
NA	TRBV23-1	TRBD1	TRBJ2-2	CASRRTGAHTGELFF	TGCGCCAGCAGGAGGACAGGAGCCCACACCGGGGAGCTGTTTTTT
NA	TRBV10-2	NA	TRBJ1-6	CASSEDLDGSPLHF	TGCGCCAGCAGTGAGGATCTGGATGGTTCACCCCTCCACTTT
medium-sized	TRBV20-1	TRBD1	TRBJ2-7	CSAPTGGLVEQYF	TGCAGTGCCCCGACAGGGGGCTTGGTCGAGCAGTACTTC
few	TRBV5-1	NA	TRBJ2-3	CASSGTPSTDTQYF	TGCGCCAGCAGCGGGACTCCTAGCACAGATACGCAGTATTTT
NA	TRBV20-1	NA	TRBJ2-1	CSASGQVYNEQFF	TGCAGTGCTAGTGGGCAGGTCTACAATGAGCAGTTCTTC
NA	TRBV20-1	NA	TRBJ1-5	CSARGGEAGNQPQHF	TGCAGTGCTAGGGGGGGGGAGGCGGGCAATCAGCCCCAGCATTTT
NA	TRBV20-1	NA	TRBJ2-2	CSAMRESSGELFF	TGCAGTGCTATGAGGGAGTCATCCGGGGAGCTGTTTTTT
NA	TRBV11-2	NA	TRBJ2-7	CASSNPYAASSYEQYF	TGTGCCAGCAGCAATCCTTACGCGGCCTCCTCCTACGAGCAGTACTTC
NA	TRBV29-1	NA	TRBJ2-4	CSVESRVNIQYF	TGCAGCGTTGAAAGCAGAGTAAACATTCAGTACTTC
NA	TRBV12-3/TRBV12-4	TRBD1	TRBJ2-7	CASRTDRGHEQYF	TGTGCCAGCAGGACCGACAGGGGCCACGAGCAGTACTTC
once	TRBV20-1	TRBD2	TRBJ2-1	CSATGLAGLSSYNEQFF	TGCAGTGCTACCGGACTAGCGGGACTCAGCTCCTACAATGAGCAGTTCTTC
NA	TRBV5-6	NA	TRBJ1-6	CASSVQGVNSPLHF	TGTGCCAGCAGCGTACAGGGAGTTAATTCACCCCTCCACTTT
many	TRBV20-1	NA	TRBJ1-1	CSARDLGGRSTEAFF	TGCAGTGCTAGAGATCTCGGGGGGAGAAGCACTGAAGCTTTCTTT
few	TRBV20-1	NA	TRBJ1-3	CSAQTVAGNTIYF	TGCAGTGCCCAAACCGTAGCTGGAAACACCATATATTTT
NA	TRBV29-1	NA	TRBJ2-1	CSVASPMSSYNEQFF	TGCAGCGTTGCATCTCCCATGAGCTCCTACAATGAGCAGTTCTTC
NA	TRBV18	NA	TRBJ2-1	CASSPTAYYNEQFF	TGTGCCAGCTCACCAACGGCATACTACAATGAGCAGTTCTTC
NA	TRBV2	TRBD2	TRBJ2-7	CASRPGRVSYEQYF	TGTGCCAGCAGACCCGGGAGGGTTTCCTACGAGCAGTACTTC
NA	TRBV28	NA	TRBJ2-1	CASSRQARSYNEQFF	TGTGCCAGCAGTCGACAGGCGCGCTCCTACAATGAGCAGTTCTTC
NA	TRBV7-4	NA	TRBJ2-7	CASSLRYLADEQYF	TGTGCCAGCAGCCTCCGTTACCTAGCCGACGAGCAGTACTTC
many	TRBV4-1	NA	TRBJ2-7	CASSQDEIAEVYEQYF	TGCGCCAGCAGCCAAGATGAAATAGCGGAGGTCTACGAGCAGTACTTC
few	TRBV4-1	NA	TRBJ2-3	CASSQEVRSRGPDTQYF	TGCGCCAGCAGCCAAGAGGTCCGGTCACGGGGCCCAGATACGCAGTATTTT
NA	TRBV20-1	TRBD2	TRBJ2-1	CSARVTSGGAGYNEQFF	TGCAGTGCTAGAGTGACTAGCGGGGGGGCTGGCTACAATGAGCAGTTCTTC
NA	TRBV5-5	NA	TRBJ2-1	CASSPRVGEQFF	TGTGCCAGCAGCCCGAGGGTAGGCGAGCAGTTCTTC
few	TRBV6-4	NA	TRBJ2-7	CASSARGPGDEQYF	TGTGCCAGCAGTGCTCGAGGGCCGGGGGACGAGCAGTACTTC
many	TRBV20-1	TRBD2	TRBJ2-3	CSARDGTSGTDTQYF	TGCAGTGCTAGAGACGGGACTAGCGGGACAGATACGCAGTATTTT
NA	TRBV13	NA	TRBJ2-7	CASSGTSEQYF	TGTGCCAGCTCCGGTACGAGCGAGCAGTACTTC
many	TRBV20-1	NA	TRBJ2-7	CSAATTSYEQYF	TGCAGTGCCGCGACTACCTCCTACGAGCAGTACTTC
few	TRBV9	NA	TRBJ2-1	CASSVILIWGSYSYNEQFF	TGTGCCAGCAGCGTAATTCTTATTTGGGGGTCTTACTCCTACAATGAGCAGTTCTTC
few	TRBV15	NA	TRBJ1-5	CATSAGRISNQPQHF	TGTGCCACCAGCGCGGGACGGATTAGCAATCAGCCCCAGCATTTT